Shown below are 18 T cell receptor beta chains from a single sample sequenced in a study of spatial heterogeneity in lung cancer. Noted time point: blood at routine non-recurrence follow-up after resection. In each case, whole RNA from tumor, nontumor lung or frozen PBMC was sequenced unsorted. TCRdb re-called the 5' RACE reads with MiXCR, one entry per CDR3 protein. The sample lists some 110,000 distinct CDR3 sequences, 12% occurring once. The material was PBMCs, obtained at follow-up. These receptors were taken from a male donor with early-stage non-small cell lung cancer.

This clonotype was detected only a few times. V gene TRBV14 combines with J gene TRBJ2-3; 9 nucleotides match TRBD2. V trimming: 1 base; J trimming: 6 bases; junction bases outside the gene matches: 14. The CDR3 is 18 residues long. Germline V gene lookup returns CDR1 SGHDN and CDR2 FVKESK. Here the CDR3 DNA reads TGTGCCAGCAGCCAAGTGGGACTAAGCGGGGGGCCACTGGATACGCAGTATTTT. This sequence encodes CASSQVGLSGGPLDTQYF. The full variable domain, with the rest looked up from reference TRBV14 and TRBJ2-3, is EAGVTQFPSHSVIEKGQTVTLRCDPISGHDNLYWYRRVMGKEIKFLLHFVKESKQDESGMPNNRFLAERTGGTYSTLKVQPAELEDSGVYFCASSQVGLSGGPLDTQYFGPGTRLTVL.

This clonotype was recorded many times. V and J are TRBV7-2 and TRBJ2-3; the match to TRBD2 covers 10 bases. The J segment lost 6 bases and the V segment lost 5 bases, leaving 14 bases of the junction unmatched. Germline V gives CDR1 SGHTA, CDR2 FQGNSA. There are 17 residues in the CDR3. CDR3 sequence: CASSRQTSGSTGDTQYF. CDR3 in DNA: TGTGCCAGCAGCCGCCAGACTAGCGGGTCAACCGGGGATACGCAGTATTTT.

J is TRBJ1-6 and V is TRBV7-3, with D unclear. The CDR3 has 13 amino acids. CDR1 SGHTA and CDR2 FQGTGA come from the germline V gene. V shed 2 bases and J shed 8 bases, with 7 bases lying between them. The CDR3, as DNA: TGTGCCAGCAGCTTAGGAGAGTATTCACCCCTCCACTTT. Translation gives CASSLGEYSPLHF.

This chain joins TRBV24-1 and TRBJ2-2; 7 bases are a match to TRBD2. CDR3 size: 14 residues. After removal of 7 bases from V and 3 bases from J, the junction contained 4 bases not matched to a gene. Germline V gene sequence: CDR1 KGHDR, CDR2 SFDVKD. The CDR3 DNA reads TGTGCCACCAGAAGCGGGATGGACACCGGGGAGCTGTTTTTT. Its protein is CATRSGMDTGELFF.

This clonotype was seen more than once but under ten times. The chain carries TRBV27 and TRBJ2-3, with D unresolved. The CDR3 totals 11 residues. Trimming stripped 4 bases from V and 8 bases from J, with 7 bases between. Germline V gene data show CDR1 as MNHEY and CDR2 as SMNVEV (reference sequence). CDR3 loop: CASSSIGTQYF. CDR3 sequence (DNA): TGTGCCAGCAGTTCTATAGGTACGCAGTATTTT.

This clonotype was picked up many times. The J gene is TRBJ1-1, the V gene TRBV5-1; TRBD1 matches at 9 bases. The CDR3 has 14 amino acids. In germline, CDR1 is SGHRS, CDR2 YFSETQ. Losses at the gene ends were 3 bases for V and 4 bases for J; bases not matched to a gene: 4. CDR3 coding DNA: TGCGCCAGCAGCTGGATGACAGGGGGCACTGAAGCTTTCTTT. This translates into CASSWMTGGTEAFF.

The CDR3 region is CASSSGLATDTQYF. CDR3 bases: TGTGCCAGCAGCTCGGGACTAGCAACAGATACGCAGTATTTT. J is TRBJ2-3 and V is TRBV5-6; the match to TRBD2 covers 9 bases. Trimming cost V 3 bases and J 3 bases; bases outside gene matches: 2. Germline V gives CDR1 SGHDT, CDR2 YYEEEE. This CDR3 has 14 residues.

This clonotype has only a few counts. The CDR3 loop reads CASSPTGTENTEAFF. The CDR3 nucleotides are TGTGCCAGCTCACCAACCGGGACGGAGAACACTGAAGCTTTCTTT. The V gene is TRBV18, the J gene TRBJ1-1; D is perhaps TRBD1 (5 bases). V shed 2 bases and J shed 1 base, with 11 bases lying between them. The CDR3 is 15 residues long. Germline V gene lookup returns CDR1 KGHSH and CDR2 LQKENI.

Many counts were recorded for this clonotype. The chain links TRBV18 to TRBJ1-2; D uncertain. This CDR3 has 13 amino acids. The germline V gene has CDR1 KGHSH and CDR2 LQKENI. The V gene lost 2 bases and the J gene lost 4 bases, with 8 bases spanning the gap. The CDR3 coding sequence is TGTGCCAGCTCACCAGGCGAGATCTATGGCTACACCTTC. Translating gives CASSPGEIYGYTF. Full variable domain (missing parts from reference TRBV18 and TRBJ1-2): NAGVMQNPRHLVRRRGQEARLRCSPMKGHSHVYWYRQLPEEGLKFMVYLQKENIIDESGMPKERFSAEFPKEGPSILRIQQVVRGDSAAYFCASSPGEIYGYTFGSGTRLTVV.

This clonotype showed up many times. The CDR3 DNA follows: TGCAGTGCTTACAGGGGGTTCAATCAGCCCCAGCATTTT. This encodes CSAYRGFNQPQHF. The V and J genes are TRBV20-1 and TRBJ1-5; 8 nucleotides line up with TRBD1. Germline assignment: CDR1 DFQATT and CDR2 SNEGSKA (reference sequence). The CDR3 extends over 13 amino acids. After removal of 5 bases from V and 3 bases from J, the junction contained 3 bases not matched to a gene.

The chain uses TRBV6-5 and TRBJ2-7; a weak D match, TRBD2 (6 bases). Trimming removed 2 bases at V and 1 base at J, with 12 bases between. The CDR3 consists of 15 residues. Germline V gene lookup returns CDR1 MNHEY and CDR2 SVGAGI. The CDR3 DNA reads TGTGCCAGCAGTTACGAGCGGGTGTCATCCTACGAGCAGTACTTC. This codes for CASSYERVSSYEQYF.

This clonotype was counted between two and nine times. The V gene is TRBV6-5, the J gene TRBJ1-1, with no clear D. V lost 7 bases, J lost 7 bases, and 19 bases lay in between. Germline CDR1 is MNHEY and CDR2 is SVGAGI. The CDR3 spans 14 residues. In nucleotides, the CDR3 is TGTGCCAGCAAACGAGGATCTTGGACCGTTGAAGCTTTCTTT. It yields the protein CASKRGSWTVEAFF.

This clonotype showed up just a few times. V gene TRBV11-3 combines with J gene TRBJ2-3; unclear D gene. Trimming shortened V by 5 bases and J by 0 bases, and 12 bases separated the two germline ends. The CDR3 is 15 amino acids. In germline, CDR1 is SGHNT, CDR2 YENEEA. CDR3 sequence (DNA): TGTGCCAGCAGCCTTCGAAGCACTAGCACAGATACGCAGTATTTT. This codes for CASSLRSTSTDTQYF. The full variable domain, in which reference TRBV11-3 and TRBJ2-3 provide the parts outside the CDR3, is EAGVVQSPRYKIIEKKQPVAFWCNPISGHNTLYWYLQNLGQGPELLIRYENEEAVDDSQLPKDRFSAERLKGVDSTLKIQPAELGDSAVYLCASSLRSTSTDTQYFGPGTRLTVL.

This clonotype was seen a handful of times. V usage is TRBV18 and J usage is TRBJ1-5; 9 bases map to TRBD1. Germline CDR1 reads KGHSH; CDR2 reads LQKENI. The CDR3 has 15 amino acids. Losses at the gene ends were 6 bases for V and 5 bases for J; bases not matched to a gene: 8. This CDR3 is CASSPRTGADQPQHF. The CDR3 DNA reads as TGTGCCAGCTCCCCGCGGACAGGGGCAGATCAGCCCCAGCATTTT.

This clonotype was found many times. The chain uses TRBV24-1 and TRBJ2-2; 9 bases map to TRBD1. The V gene's germline CDR1 is KGHDR and CDR2 SFDVKD. V trimming: 11 bases; J trimming: 6 bases; junction bases outside the gene matches: 6. The CDR3 extends over 13 amino acids. The CDR3 spells CASRDRVAGELFF. In nucleotides, the CDR3 is TGTGCCAGCAGGGACAGGGTAGCCGGGGAGCTGTTTTTT.

This clonotype appeared many times. The chain employs TRBV5-5 and TRBJ1-1; the D gene is possibly TRBD1 (5 bases). Germline CDR1 and CDR2: SGHKS and YYEKEE (reference sequence). The length of the CDR3 is 15 residues. Trimming took off 2 bases at V and 5 bases at J, with 16 bases between the two ends. Written as DNA, the CDR3 is TGTGCCAGCAGCTTACGGACATCTGCGGAGACTGAAGCTTTCTTT. This codes for CASSLRTSAETEAFF.

This chain uses TRBV7-2 with TRBJ2-7; D uncertain. Per the germline V gene, CDR1 is SGHTA and CDR2 is FQGNSA. CDR3 size: 13 residues. Trimming removed 6 bases from V and 4 bases from J, with 13 bases in between. The CDR3 reads CASSSQSRYEQYF. CDR3 nucleotide sequence: TGTGCCAGCAGTTCACAGTCTCGTTACGAGCAGTACTTC.

This sequence joins TRBV2 and TRBJ1-5; a possible D gene is TRBD1 (5 bases). The CDR3 runs 16 residues. V was pared by 1 base and J by 5 bases, with 15 bases between. The germline V gene encodes CDR1 SNHLY and CDR2 FYNNEI. CDR3 nucleotide sequence: TGTGCCAGCAGTGAAGGGGCAGGGTATAAGGATCAGCCCCAGCATTTT. Translation: CASSEGAGYKDQPQHF. Drawing the rest from reference TRBV2 and TRBJ1-5, the complete variable domain is EPEVTQTPSHQVTQMGQEVILRCVPISNHLYFYWYRQILGQKVEFLVSFYNNEISEKSEIFDDQFSVERPDGSNFTLKIRSTKLEDSAMYFCASSEGAGYKDQPQHFGDGTRLSIL.